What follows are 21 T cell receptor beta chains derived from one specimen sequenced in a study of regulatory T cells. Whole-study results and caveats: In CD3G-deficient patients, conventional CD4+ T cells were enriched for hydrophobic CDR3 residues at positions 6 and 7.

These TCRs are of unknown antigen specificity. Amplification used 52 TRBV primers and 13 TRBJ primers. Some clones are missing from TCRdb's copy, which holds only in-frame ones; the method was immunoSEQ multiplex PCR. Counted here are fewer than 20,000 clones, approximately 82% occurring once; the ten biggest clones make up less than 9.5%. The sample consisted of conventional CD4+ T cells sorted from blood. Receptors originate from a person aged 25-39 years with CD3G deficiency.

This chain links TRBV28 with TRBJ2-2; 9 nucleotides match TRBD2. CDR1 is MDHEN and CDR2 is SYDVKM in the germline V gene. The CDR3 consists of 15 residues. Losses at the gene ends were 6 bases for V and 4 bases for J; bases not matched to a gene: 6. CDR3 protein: CASSLAGVGTGELFF. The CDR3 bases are TGTGCCAGCAGCTTAGCGGGGGTTGGCACCGGGGAGCTGTTTTTT.

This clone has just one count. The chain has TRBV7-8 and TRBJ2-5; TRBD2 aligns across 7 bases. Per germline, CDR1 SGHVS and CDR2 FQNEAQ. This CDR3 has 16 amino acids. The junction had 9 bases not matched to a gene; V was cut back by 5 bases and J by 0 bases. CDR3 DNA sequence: TGTGCCAGCAGCCCGTGGGGGGGAGGATACCAAGAGACCCAGTACTTC. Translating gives CASSPWGGGYQETQYF. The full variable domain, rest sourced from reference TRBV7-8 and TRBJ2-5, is GAGVSQSPRYKVAKRGQDVALRCDPISGHVSLFWYQQALGQGPEFLTYFQNEAQLDKSGLPSDRFFAERPEGSVSTLKIQRTQQEDSAVYLCASSPWGGGYQETQYFGPGTRLLVL.

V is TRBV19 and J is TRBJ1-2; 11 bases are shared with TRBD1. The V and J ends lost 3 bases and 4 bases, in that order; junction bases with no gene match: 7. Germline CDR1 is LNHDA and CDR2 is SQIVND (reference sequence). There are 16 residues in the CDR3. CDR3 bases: TGTGCCAGTAGTATCACACGGACAGGGGGCCTCTATGGCTACACCTTC. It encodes CASSITRTGGLYGYTF.

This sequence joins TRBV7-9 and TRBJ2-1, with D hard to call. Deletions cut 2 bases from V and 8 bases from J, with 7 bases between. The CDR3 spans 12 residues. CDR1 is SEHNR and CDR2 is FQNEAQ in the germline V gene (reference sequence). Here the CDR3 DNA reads TGTGCCAGCAGCTTATGGGCCTATGAGCAGTTCTTC. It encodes CASSLWAYEQFF.

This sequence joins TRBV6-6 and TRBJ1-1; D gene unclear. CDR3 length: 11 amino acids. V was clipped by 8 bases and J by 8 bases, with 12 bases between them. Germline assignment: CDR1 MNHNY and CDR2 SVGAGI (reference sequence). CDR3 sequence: CASQNTVEAFF. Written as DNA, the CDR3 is TGTGCCAGCCAAAATACTGTAGAAGCTTTCTTT.

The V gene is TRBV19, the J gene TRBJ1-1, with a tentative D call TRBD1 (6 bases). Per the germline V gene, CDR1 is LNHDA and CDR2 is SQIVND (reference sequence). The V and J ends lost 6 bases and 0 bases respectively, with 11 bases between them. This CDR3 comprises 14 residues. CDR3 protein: CASRVGALNTEAFF. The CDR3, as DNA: TGTGCCAGTAGGGTGGGGGCGCTGAACACTGAAGCTTTCTTT.

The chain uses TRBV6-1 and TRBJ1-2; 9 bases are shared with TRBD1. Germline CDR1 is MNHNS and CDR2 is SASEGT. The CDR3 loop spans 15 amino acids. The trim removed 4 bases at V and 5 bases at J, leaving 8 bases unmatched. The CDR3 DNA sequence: TGTGCCAGCAGTGCCTCGGGACAGGGAAGATATGGCTACACCTTC. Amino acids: CASSASGQGRYGYTF.

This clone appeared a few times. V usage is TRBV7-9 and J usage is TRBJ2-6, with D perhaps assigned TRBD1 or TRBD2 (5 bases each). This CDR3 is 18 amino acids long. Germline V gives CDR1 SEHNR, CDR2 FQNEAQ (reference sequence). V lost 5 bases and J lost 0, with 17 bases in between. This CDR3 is CASSPLFGTTSGANVLTF. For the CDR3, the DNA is TGTGCCAGCAGCCCCCTCTTCGGGACCACCTCTGGGGCCAACGTCCTGACTTTC.

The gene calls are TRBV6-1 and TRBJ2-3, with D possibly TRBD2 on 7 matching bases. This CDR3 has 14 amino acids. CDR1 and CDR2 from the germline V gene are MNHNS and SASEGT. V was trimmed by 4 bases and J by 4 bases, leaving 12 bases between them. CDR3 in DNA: TGTGCCAGCAGTGTGGGGGGGCAGGCAGATACGCAGTATTTT. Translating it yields CASSVGGQADTQYF.

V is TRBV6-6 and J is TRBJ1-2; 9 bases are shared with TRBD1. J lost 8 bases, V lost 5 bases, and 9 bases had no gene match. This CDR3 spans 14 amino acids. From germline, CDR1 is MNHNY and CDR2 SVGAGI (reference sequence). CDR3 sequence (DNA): TGTGCCAGCAGTCATTCCGGGACAGGGAAGGGCTACACCTTC. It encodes CASSHSGTGKGYTF.

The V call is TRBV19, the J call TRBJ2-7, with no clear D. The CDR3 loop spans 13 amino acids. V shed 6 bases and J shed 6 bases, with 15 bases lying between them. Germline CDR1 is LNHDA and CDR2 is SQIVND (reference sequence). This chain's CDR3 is CASSSRGPAEQYF. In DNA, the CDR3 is TGTGCCAGTAGCTCCCGAGGACCCGCCGAGCAGTACTTC.

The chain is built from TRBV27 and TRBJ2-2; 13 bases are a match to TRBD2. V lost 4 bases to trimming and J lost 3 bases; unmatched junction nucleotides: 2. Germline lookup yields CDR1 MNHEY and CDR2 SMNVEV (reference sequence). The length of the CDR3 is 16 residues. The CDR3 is CASSSGLAGDTGELFF. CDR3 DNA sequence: TGTGCCAGCAGTTCAGGACTAGCGGGAGACACCGGGGAGCTGTTTTTT.

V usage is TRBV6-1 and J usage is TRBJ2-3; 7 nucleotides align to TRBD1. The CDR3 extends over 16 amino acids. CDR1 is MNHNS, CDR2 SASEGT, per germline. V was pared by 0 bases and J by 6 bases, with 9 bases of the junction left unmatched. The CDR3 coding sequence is TGTGCCAGCAGTGAAGCTGTAACAGGGGTTAAGGATACGCAGTATTTT. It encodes CASSEAVTGVKDTQYF.

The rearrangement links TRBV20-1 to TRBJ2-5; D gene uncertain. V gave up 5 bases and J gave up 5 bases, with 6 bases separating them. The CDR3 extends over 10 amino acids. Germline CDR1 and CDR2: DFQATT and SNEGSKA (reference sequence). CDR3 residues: CSAGLETQYF. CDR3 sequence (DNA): TGCAGTGCTGGGCTGGAGACCCAGTACTTC.

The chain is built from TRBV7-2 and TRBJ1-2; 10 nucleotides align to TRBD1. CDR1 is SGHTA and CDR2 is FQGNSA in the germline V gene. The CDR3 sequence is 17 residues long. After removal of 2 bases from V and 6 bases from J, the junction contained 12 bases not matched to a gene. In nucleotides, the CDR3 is TGTGCCAGCAGCTTATCAGTTTGGGACAGGGGAGGGGATGGCTACACCTTC. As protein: CASSLSVWDRGGDGYTF.

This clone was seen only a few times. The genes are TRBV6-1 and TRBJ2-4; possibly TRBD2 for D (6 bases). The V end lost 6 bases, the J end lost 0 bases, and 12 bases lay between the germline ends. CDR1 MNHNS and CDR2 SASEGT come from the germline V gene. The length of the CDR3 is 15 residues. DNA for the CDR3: TGTGCCAGCAGGGAGGGTCAGCTAGCCAAAAACATTCAGTACTTC. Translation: CASREGQLAKNIQYF.

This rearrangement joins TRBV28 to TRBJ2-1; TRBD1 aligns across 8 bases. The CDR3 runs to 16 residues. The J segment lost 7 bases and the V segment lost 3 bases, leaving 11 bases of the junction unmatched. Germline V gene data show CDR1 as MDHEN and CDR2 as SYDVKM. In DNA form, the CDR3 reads TGTGCCAGCAGTTTTTTAGGGACAGGTTTAGGGAATGAGCAGTTCTTC. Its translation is CASSFLGTGLGNEQFF.

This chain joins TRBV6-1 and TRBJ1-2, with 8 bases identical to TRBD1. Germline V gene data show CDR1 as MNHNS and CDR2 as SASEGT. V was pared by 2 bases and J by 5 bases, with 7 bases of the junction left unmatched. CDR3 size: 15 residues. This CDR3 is CASSEIVRGLYGYTF. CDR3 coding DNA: TGTGCCAGCAGTGAAATTGTCAGGGGGCTTTATGGCTACACCTTC.

The CDR3 bases are TGTGCCAGCAGTTTCTCGGGGGCAGGGGTAAACACTGAAGCTTTCTTT. It specifies CASSFSGAGVNTEAFF. The J gene is TRBJ1-1, the V gene TRBV28, with a possible D match to TRBD1 (6 bases). The CDR3 length is 16 residues. With 3 bases removed from V and 2 bases from J, the gap between germline ends came to 16 bases. Per the germline V gene, CDR1 is MDHEN and CDR2 is SYDVKM.

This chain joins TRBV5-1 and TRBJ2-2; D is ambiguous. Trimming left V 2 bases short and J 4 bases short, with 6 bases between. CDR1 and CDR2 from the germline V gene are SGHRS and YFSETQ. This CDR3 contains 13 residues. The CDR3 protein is CASSFRSTGELFF. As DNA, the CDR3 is TGCGCCAGCAGCTTCAGGAGCACCGGGGAGCTGTTTTTT. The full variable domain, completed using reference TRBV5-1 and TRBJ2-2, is KAGVTQTPRYLIKTRGQQVTLSCSPISGHRSVSWYQQTPGQGLQFLFEYFSETQRNKGNFPGRFSGRQFSNSRSEMNVSTLELGDSALYLCASSFRSTGELFFGEGSRLTVL.

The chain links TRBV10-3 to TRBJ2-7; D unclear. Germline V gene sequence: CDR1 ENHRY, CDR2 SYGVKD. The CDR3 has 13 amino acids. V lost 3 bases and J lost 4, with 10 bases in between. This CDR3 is CAISEGPQYEQYF. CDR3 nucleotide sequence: TGTGCCATCAGTGAAGGGCCTCAATACGAGCAGTACTTC.